One sample yielded the 12 T cell receptor beta chains listed below, sequenced in a study of memory CD4+ T cells and cytomegalovirus serostatus. Sequencing was performed with immunoSEQ multiplex PCR; in TCRdb, only in-frame clones are kept and a portion is missing. The sample lists some 44,000 clones, 76% occurring once. The sort gate was single viable CD3+CD4+CD8-CD45RO+ cells for memory CD4+ T cells. The sequenced material came from memory CD4+ T cells from blood. Receptor source: an adult in good health and CMV-seronegative.

This clone was seen only a few times. The chain combines TRBV5-1 with TRBJ2-5; D is unclear. The CDR3 has 13 residues. Germline V gene data show CDR1 as SGHRS and CDR2 as YFSETQ. Trimming took off 0 bases at V and 5 bases at J, with 8 bases between the two ends. The CDR3 nucleotides are TGCGCCAGCAGCTTGGCGGGTTTGGAGACCCAGTACTTC. Residues: CASSLAGLETQYF.

V gene TRBV14 combines with J gene TRBJ1-4; D is unclear. V was cut by 2 bases and J by 0 bases, with 7 bases left in between. The CDR3 runs to 15 residues. CDR1 is SGHDN, CDR2 FVKESK, per germline. CDR3 protein: CASSQNTATNEKLFF. CDR3 nucleotide sequence: TGTGCCAGCAGCCAAAACACAGCAACTAATGAAAAACTGTTTTTT.

The chain combines TRBV5-1 with TRBJ1-3; D unclear. Trimming took off 0 bases at V and 2 bases at J, with 12 bases between the two ends. Germline CDR1 is SGHRS and CDR2 is YFSETQ. The CDR3 runs 16 residues. This CDR3 is CASSLGPGPTGNTIYF. CDR3 DNA sequence: TGCGCCAGCAGCTTGGGTCCGGGTCCCACTGGAAACACCATATATTTT.

This clone was counted a few times. This sequence joins TRBV7-8 and TRBJ2-7; 7 bases fit TRBD1. The V and J ends lost 3 bases and 1 base, in that order; junction bases with no gene match: 9. Germline V lookup: CDR1 SGHVS, CDR2 FQNEAQ. The CDR3 runs to 16 residues. CDR3 sequence: CASSFSSGGRSYEQYF. The CDR3 region has the DNA TGTGCCAGCAGCTTCTCGTCAGGGGGAAGGTCCTACGAGCAGTACTTC.

This chain links TRBV7-3 with TRBJ2-1; TRBD2 matches 10 bases. This CDR3 is built from 15 residues. Germline V gives CDR1 SGHTA, CDR2 FQGTGA. V gave up 4 bases and J gave up 2 bases; unmatched junction bases: 2. CDR3 region: CASSYLAGAYNEQFF. The CDR3 region has the DNA TGTGCCAGCAGCTATCTAGCGGGGGCCTACAATGAGCAGTTCTTC. Based on the CDR3 plus reference TRBV7-3 and TRBJ2-1, the full variable domain is GAGVSQTPSNKVTEKGKYVELRCDPISGHTALYWYRQSLGQGPEFLIYFQGTGAADDSGLPNDRFFAVRPEGSVSTLKIQRTERGDSAVYLCASSYLAGAYNEQFFGPGTRLTVL.

V and J are TRBV10-3 and TRBJ1-1, with 10 bases that match TRBD1. Germline-derived CDR1 and CDR2 are ENHRY and SYGVKD. This CDR3 has 14 residues. V gave up 6 bases and J gave up 5 bases; unmatched junction bases: 6. CDR3 sequence: CAIRTGGVGTEAFF. The CDR3 DNA is TGTGCCATCAGGACAGGGGGCGTAGGGACTGAAGCTTTCTTT.

The chain joins TRBV13 to TRBJ1-4; D is ambiguous. V lost 0 bases, J lost 11 bases, and 13 bases lay in between. This CDR3 is built from 14 residues. Looked up from germline, CDR1 is PRHDT and CDR2 is FYEKMQ (reference sequence). CDR3 loop: CASSLGRGFGKLFF. As DNA, the CDR3 is TGTGCCAGCAGCTTAGGGCGCGGGTTTGGGAAACTGTTTTTT. The full variable domain, with the rest looked up from reference TRBV13 and TRBJ1-4, is AAGVIQSPRHLIKEKRETATLKCYPIPRHDTVYWYQQGPGQDPQFLISFYEKMQSDKGSIPDRFSAQQFSDYHSELNMSSLELGDSALYFCASSLGRGFGKLFFGSGTQLSVL.

A note on this clone: A read error may produce the germline difference seen at one junction end. The same CDR3 also results from other DNA sequences found in this sample. V usage is TRBV10-3 and J usage is TRBJ2-7, with unresolved D. This CDR3 has 12 residues. Germline CDR1 is ENHRY and CDR2 is SYGVKD. Written as DNA, the CDR3 is TGCGCCATCATGGCAGGAAACTACGAGCAGTACTTC. Translation: CAIMAGNYEQYF.

The chain links TRBV28 to TRBJ2-2, with a weak D call TRBD1 (6 bases). CDR1 is MDHEN and CDR2 is SYDVKM in the germline V gene. Trimming stripped 6 bases from V and 5 bases from J, with 16 bases between. The CDR3 sequence is 15 residues long. This CDR3 is CASRFSLGQTGELFF. The CDR3 bases are TGTGCCAGCAGGTTTTCCCTTGGACAGACCGGGGAGCTGTTTTTT.

This clone was recorded only once. This chain joins TRBV30 and TRBJ1-2; D is unclear. The CDR3 consists of 16 residues. Trimming took 0 bases from V and 0 from J, leaving 14 bases between them. Germline-derived CDR1 and CDR2 are GTSNPN and SVGIG (reference sequence). CDR3 sequence (DNA): TGTGCCTGGAGTGTACCATCGGGGAGTACTAACTATGGCTACACCTTC. It is translated as CAWSVPSGSTNYGYTF. Combining the CDR3 with reference TRBV30 and TRBJ1-2 gives the whole variable domain SQTIHQWPATLVQPVGSPLSLECTVEGTSNPNLYWYRQAAGRGLQLLFYSVGIGQISSEVPQNLSASRPQDRQFILSSKKLLLSDSGFYLCAWSVPSGSTNYGYTFGSGTRLTVV.

This chain joins TRBV14 and TRBJ1-2; D remains ambiguous. V shed 4 bases and J shed 6 bases, with 12 bases lying between them. The CDR3 is 13 residues long. CDR1 and CDR2 from the germline V gene are SGHDN and FVKESK. DNA for the CDR3: TGTGCCAGCAGCCCCCTCCCCCATAATGGCTACACCTTC. Protein: CASSPLPHNGYTF. Looking up the rest from reference TRBV14 and TRBJ1-2 gives the full variable domain: EAGVTQFPSHSVIEKGQTVTLRCDPISGHDNLYWYRRVMGKEIKFLLHFVKESKQDESGMPNNRFLAERTGGTYSTLKVQPAELEDSGVYFCASSPLPHNGYTFGSGTRLTVV.

As for this clone: This sample also contains other DNA sequences that code for the same CDR3. The genes are TRBV11-2 and TRBJ1-2; tentative D call: TRBD1 (6 bases). The CDR3 sequence is 13 residues long. Trimming stripped 4 bases from V and 4 bases from J, with 10 bases between. The V gene's germline CDR1 is SGHAT and CDR2 FQNNGV. CDR3: CASSSTGPYGYTF. The CDR3 nucleotides read TGTGCCAGCAGCTCAACAGGGCCCTATGGCTACACCTTC.